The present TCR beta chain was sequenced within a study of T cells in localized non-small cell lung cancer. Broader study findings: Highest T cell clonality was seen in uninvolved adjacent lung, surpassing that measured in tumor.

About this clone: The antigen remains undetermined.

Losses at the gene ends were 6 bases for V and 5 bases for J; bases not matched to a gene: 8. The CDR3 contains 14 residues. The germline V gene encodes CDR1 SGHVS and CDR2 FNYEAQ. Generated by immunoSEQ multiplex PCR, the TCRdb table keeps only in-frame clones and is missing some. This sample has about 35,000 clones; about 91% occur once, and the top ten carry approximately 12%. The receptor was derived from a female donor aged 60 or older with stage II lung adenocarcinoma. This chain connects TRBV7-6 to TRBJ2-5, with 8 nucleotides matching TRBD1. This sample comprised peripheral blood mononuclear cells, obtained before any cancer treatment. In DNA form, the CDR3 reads TGTGCCAGCAGTCGGCAGGGGGCTTGGGAGACCCAGTACTTC. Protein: CASSRQGAWETQYF.